A selection of T cell receptor beta chains follows, all from one sample in a study of cytomegalovirus exposure and HLA in healthy donors. TCRdb's table, derived via immunoSEQ multiplex PCR, lists solely in-frame clones and lacks some. The top ten hold 1.5% to 2% of the sample, which has approximately 120,000 clones, 90% to 97% seen once. The specimen sequenced was PBMCs. Receptor source: a man younger than 30 in good health and CMV-seronegative. Both conserved end residues are trimmed from each CDR3.

TRBV11-1 ASSPAGGYGYT
TRBV4-1 ASSSTGQRETQY
TRBV6-5 ASSYGGTGELF
TRBV13 ASSGRDRGIPANYGYT
TRBV19 ASSIVYLREPEQY
TRBV7-3 ASSNFPGQGMNTEAF
TRBV2 ASRDGTNTGELF
TRBV10-3 AISDPGTGDGNQPQH
TRBV30 AWTGQGSYEQY
TRBV11-1 ASSGGVAGGPNEQF
TRBV11-3 ASSLRRGRVNEQY
TRBV19 ASKLSPSQETQY
TRBV6-6 ASSYRGAREKLF
TRBV4-3 ASSQERFRDGYT
TRBV5-1 ASSWGQGPDTQY
TRBV18 ASSPEVQTGLAYEQY
TRBV27 ASSFVGGGNEKLF
TRBV5-1 ASSLSLIAGGPQKNEQF
TRBV7-9 ASSLPGQGETQY
TRBV30 AWSSRQGGYSNQPQH
TRBV28 ASSNRSGYT
TRBV5-4 ASSLREAGDEQY
TRBV9 ASSGVGTGGLGEQF
TRBV7-2 ASSLEGLADTDTQY
TRBV7-9 ASSLATGATPSSYEQY
TRBV18 ASSPSEGNTEAF
TRBV30 AWRSYTGFVPDTQY